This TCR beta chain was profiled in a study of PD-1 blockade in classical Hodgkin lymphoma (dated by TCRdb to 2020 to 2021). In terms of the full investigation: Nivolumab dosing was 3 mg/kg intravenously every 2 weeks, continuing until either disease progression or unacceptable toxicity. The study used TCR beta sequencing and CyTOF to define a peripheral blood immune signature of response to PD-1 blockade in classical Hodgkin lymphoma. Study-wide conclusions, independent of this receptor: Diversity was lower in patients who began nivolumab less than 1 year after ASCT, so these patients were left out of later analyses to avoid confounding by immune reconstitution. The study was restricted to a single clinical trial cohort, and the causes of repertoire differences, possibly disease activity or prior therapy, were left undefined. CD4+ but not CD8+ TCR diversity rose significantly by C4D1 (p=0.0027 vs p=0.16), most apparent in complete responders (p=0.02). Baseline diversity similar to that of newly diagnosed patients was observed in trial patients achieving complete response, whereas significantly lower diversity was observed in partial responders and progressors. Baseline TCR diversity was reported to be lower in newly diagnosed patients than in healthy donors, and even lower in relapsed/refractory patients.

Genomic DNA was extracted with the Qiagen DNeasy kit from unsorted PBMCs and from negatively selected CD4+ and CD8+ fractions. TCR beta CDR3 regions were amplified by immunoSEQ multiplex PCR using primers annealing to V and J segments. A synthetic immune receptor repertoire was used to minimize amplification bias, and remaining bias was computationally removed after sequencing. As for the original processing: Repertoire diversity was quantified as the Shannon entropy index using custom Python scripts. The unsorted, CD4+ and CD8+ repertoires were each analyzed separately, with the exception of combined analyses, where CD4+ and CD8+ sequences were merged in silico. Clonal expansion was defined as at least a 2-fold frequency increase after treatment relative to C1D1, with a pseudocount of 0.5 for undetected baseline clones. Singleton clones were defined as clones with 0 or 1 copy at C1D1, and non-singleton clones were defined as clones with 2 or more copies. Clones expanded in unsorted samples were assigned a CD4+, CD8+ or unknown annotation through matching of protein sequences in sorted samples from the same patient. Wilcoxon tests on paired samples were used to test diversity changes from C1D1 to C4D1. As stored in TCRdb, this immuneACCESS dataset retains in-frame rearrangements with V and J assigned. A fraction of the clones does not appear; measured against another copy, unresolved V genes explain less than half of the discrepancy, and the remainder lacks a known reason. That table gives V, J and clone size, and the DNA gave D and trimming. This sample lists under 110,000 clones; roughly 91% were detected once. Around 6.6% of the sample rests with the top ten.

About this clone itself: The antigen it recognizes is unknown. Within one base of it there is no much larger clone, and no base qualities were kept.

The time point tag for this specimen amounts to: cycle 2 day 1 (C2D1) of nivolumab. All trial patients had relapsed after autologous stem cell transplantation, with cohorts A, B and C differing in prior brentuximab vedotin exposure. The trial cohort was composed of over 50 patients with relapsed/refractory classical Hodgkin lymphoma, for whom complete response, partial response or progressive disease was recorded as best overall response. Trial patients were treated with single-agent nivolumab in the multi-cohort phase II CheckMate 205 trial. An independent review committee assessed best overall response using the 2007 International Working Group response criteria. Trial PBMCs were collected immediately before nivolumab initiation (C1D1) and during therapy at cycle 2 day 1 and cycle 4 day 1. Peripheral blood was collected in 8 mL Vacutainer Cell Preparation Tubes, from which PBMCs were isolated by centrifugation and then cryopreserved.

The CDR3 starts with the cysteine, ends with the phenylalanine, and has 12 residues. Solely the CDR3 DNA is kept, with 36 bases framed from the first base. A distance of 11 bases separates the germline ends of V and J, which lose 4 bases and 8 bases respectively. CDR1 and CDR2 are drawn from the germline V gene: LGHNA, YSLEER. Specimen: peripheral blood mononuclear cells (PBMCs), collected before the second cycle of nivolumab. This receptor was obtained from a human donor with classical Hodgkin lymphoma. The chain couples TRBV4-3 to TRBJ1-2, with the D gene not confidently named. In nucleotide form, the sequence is TGCGCCAGCAGCCTTTGGGGTTTGGGCTACACCTTC. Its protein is CASSLWGLGYTF.